The source of this T cell receptor beta chain is a study of blood T cell repertoires in COVID-19. Across the study: Sites in the United States, Italy and Spain provided acute and convalescent COVID-19 samples. From T cells, B-cell-depleted T cells, or PBMCs came the material, which was cDNA or gDNA.

Germline loops: CDR1 WSHSY, CDR2 SAAADI. The junction had 11 bases not matched to a gene; V was cut back by 8 bases and J by 2 bases. This CDR3 comprises 15 residues. As processed by the authors: Quantification of nucleated cells was approximated via reference gene primer amplification. Repertoires were generated with immunoSEQ multiplex PCR, while TCRdb's copy carries only in-frame clones and drops some. For V, J and clone size, that table is used; D and trimming come from the DNA. Among 400,000 to 450,000 clones listed, around 86% were seen once. This clone occurred a few times. The TCR sequence derives from a young woman with active or convalescent COVID-19. Sequences were obtained from peripheral blood. V gene TRBV10-2 combines with J gene TRBJ2-7; 8 bases are a match to TRBD2. The CDR3 reads CASSSPGGTTYEQYF. DNA for the CDR3: TGCGCCAGCTCCTCGCCGGGGGGGACAACCTACGAGCAGTACTTC.